Listed below are T cell receptor beta chains from one sample, sequenced in a study of blood T cell repertoires in COVID-19. TCRdb's table, derived via immunoSEQ multiplex PCR, lists solely in-frame clones and lacks some. The top ten clones hold around 1% of a sample with roughly 230,000 clones, about 88% of them seen once. Input material: peripheral blood. The receptors derive from a man between 35 and 55 years old with acute or convalescent COVID-19. CDR3s include the opening cysteine and the closing phenylalanine or tryptophan. D genes are given only for firm matches. For some rows the clone size is stated as once, few or many, or as a class when expanded; others skip it.

D	V	size	J	CDR3	DNA
TRBD1	TRBV12-5	.	TRBJ1-2	CASGFQGARGYTF	TGTGCTAGTGGTTTTCAGGGGGCGCGTGGCTACACCTTC
TRBD2	TRBV7-2	.	TRBJ2-1	CASTPTGGGSYNEQFF	TGTGCCAGCACCCCGACCGGGGGGGGCTCCTACAATGAGCAGTTCTTC
.	TRBV6-5	.	TRBJ2-7	CASSFTGTRGEQYF	TGTGCCAGCAGTTTTACCGGGACAAGGGGCGAGCAGTACTTC
.	TRBV2	.	TRBJ1-5	CASSEFHSNQPQHF	TGTGCCAGCAGTGAGTTCCATAGCAATCAGCCCCAGCATTTT
TRBD1	TRBV6-5	.	TRBJ1-2	CASTRGLQGASGYTF	TGTGCCAGCACCCGGGGACTACAGGGGGCGAGCGGCTACACCTTC
.	TRBV7-2	once	TRBJ2-2	CASSLEWQSNTGELFF	TGTGCCAGCAGCCTGGAGTGGCAATCGAACACCGGGGAGCTGTTTTTT
TRBD2	TRBV7-8	.	TRBJ2-5	CASSLGGAGGETQYF	TGTGCCAGCAGCTTAGGAGGAGCGGGGGGGGAGACCCAGTACTTC
.	TRBV10-3	.	TRBJ2-7	CAISESGYEQYF	TGTGCCATCAGTGAGTCCGGTTACGAGCAGTACTTC
.	TRBV2	.	TRBJ2-5	CASSEAFGGVQETQYF	TGTGCCAGCAGTGAAGCGTTTGGGGGCGTTCAAGAGACCCAGTACTTC
.	TRBV30	.	TRBJ1-6	CAWSVPGMSRTYYNSPLHF	TGTGCCTGGAGTGTACCAGGAATGTCTCGCACTTACTATAATTCACCCCTCCACTTT
.	TRBV6-5	.	TRBJ1-5	CASSPGQGNQPQHF	TGTGCCAGCAGCCCAGGCCAGGGGAATCAGCCCCAGCATTTT
.	TRBV29-1	few	TRBJ1-2	CSVAAGNYGYTF	TGCAGCGTTGCAGCAGGGAACTATGGCTACACCTTC
TRBD1	TRBV10-2	.	TRBJ1-6	CASMTGQRNSPLHF	TGCGCCAGCATGACGGGACAGCGCAATTCACCCCTCCACTTT
.	TRBV10-3	.	TRBJ1-1	CAISESGGGRAGTEAFF	TGTGCCATCAGTGAGTCGGGAGGGGGGCGCGCGGGCACTGAAGCTTTCTTT
TRBD2	TRBV2	.	TRBJ2-7	CASRAGGHEQYF	TGTGCCAGCAGGGCGGGGGGCCACGAGCAGTACTTC
TRBD1	TRBV2	.	TRBJ2-3	CASRGTGPDTQYF	TGTGCCAGCAGGGGGACAGGGCCGGATACGCAGTATTTT
.	TRBV5-1	.	TRBJ1-4	CASSIGPGGEKLFF	TGCGCCAGCAGCATCGGACCCGGCGGGGAAAAACTGTTTTTT
.	TRBV30	.	TRBJ1-5	CASGYNQPQHF	TGTGCCTCGGGATACAATCAGCCCCAGCATTTT
.	TRBV18	.	TRBJ2-3	CASSNGRATSTDTQYF	TGTGCCAGCTCAAACGGGAGAGCCACAAGCACAGATACGCAGTATTTT
TRBD1	TRBV6-5	.	TRBJ1-2	CASSNDRGGGGYTF	TGTGCCAGCAGCAATGACAGGGGGGGAGGGGGCTACACCTTC
.	TRBV7-8	.	TRBJ1-1	CASSPLGARNTEAFF	TGTGCCAGCAGCCCCCTCGGAGCCAGAAACACTGAAGCTTTCTTT
TRBD1	TRBV30	.	TRBJ1-2	CAWSLDRGGSYTF	TGTGCCTGGAGTTTGGACAGGGGGGGGAGCTACACCTTC
TRBD1	TRBV7-9	.	TRBJ1-2	CASSLAQGAEGYTF	TGTGCCAGCAGCTTAGCGCAGGGGGCGGAGGGCTACACCTTC
TRBD1	TRBV5-1	.	TRBJ1-2	CASSLGQGNYGYTF	TGCGCCAGCAGCTTGGGACAGGGGAACTATGGCTACACCTTC
TRBD2	TRBV9	.	TRBJ2-1	CASSLTGGGANNEQFF	TGTGCCAGCAGCCTCACGGGCGGGGGGGCCAACAATGAGCAGTTCTTC
.	TRBV4-2	.	TRBJ2-3	CASSQPPGTQYF	TGTGCCAGCAGCCAACCCCCGGGTACGCAGTATTTT
TRBD1	TRBV19	.	TRBJ2-1	CATDRANEQFF	TGTGCCACGGACAGGGCCAATGAGCAGTTCTTC
TRBD1	TRBV5-6	.	TRBJ1-5	CASSLSGDRGFIENQPQHF	TGTGCCAGCAGCTTGAGTGGGGACAGGGGGTTTATAGAGAATCAGCCCCAGCATTTT
.	TRBV7-9	.	TRBJ1-1	CASSLSGATTEAFF	TGTGCCAGCAGCTTATCTGGGGCCACCACTGAAGCTTTCTTT